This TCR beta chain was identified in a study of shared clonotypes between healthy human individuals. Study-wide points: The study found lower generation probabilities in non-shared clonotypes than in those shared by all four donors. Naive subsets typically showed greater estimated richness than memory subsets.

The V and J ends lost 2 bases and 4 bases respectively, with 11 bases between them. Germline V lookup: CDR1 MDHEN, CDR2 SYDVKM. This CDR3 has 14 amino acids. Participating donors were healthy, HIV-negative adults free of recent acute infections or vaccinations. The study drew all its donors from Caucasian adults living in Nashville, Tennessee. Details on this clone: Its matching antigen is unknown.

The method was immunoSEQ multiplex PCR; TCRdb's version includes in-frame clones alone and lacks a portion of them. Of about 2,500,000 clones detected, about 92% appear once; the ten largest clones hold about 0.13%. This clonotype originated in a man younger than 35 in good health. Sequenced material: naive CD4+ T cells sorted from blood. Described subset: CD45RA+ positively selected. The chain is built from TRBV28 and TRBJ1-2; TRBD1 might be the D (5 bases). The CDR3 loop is CASSLLGRVYGYTF. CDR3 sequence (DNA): TGTGCCAGCAGTTTACTCGGCAGGGTCTATGGCTACACCTTC.